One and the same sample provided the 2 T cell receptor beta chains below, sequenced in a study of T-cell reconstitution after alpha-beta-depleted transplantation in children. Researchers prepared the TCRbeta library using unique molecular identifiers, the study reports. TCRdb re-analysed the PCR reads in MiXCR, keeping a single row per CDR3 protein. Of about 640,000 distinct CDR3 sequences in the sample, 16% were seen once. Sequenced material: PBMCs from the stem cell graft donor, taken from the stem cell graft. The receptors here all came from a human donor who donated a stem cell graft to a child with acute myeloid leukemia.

The CDR3 region is CSALLTSSLSGEQFF. The CDR3 DNA follows: TGCAGTGCCCTCCTGACTAGCTCCCTCTCGGGCGAGCAGTTCTTC. This chain links TRBV20-1 with TRBJ2-1; TRBD2 agrees at 7 bases. CDR3 length equals 15 residues. The germline CDR1 and CDR2 sequences are DFQATT and SNEGSKA (reference sequence). The J segment lost 10 bases and the V segment lost 6 bases, leaving 18 bases of the junction unmatched.

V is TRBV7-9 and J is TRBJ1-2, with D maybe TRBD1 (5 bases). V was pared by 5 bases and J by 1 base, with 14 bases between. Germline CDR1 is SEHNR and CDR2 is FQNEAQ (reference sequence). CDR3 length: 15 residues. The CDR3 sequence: CASSPFRQGNYGYTF. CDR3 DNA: TGTGCCAGCAGCCCCTTCCGGCAGGGTAACTATGGCTACACCTTC. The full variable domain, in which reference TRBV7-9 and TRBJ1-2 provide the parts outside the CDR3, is DTGVSQNPRHKITKRGQNVTFRCDPISEHNRLYWYRQTLGQGPEFLTYFQNEAQLEKSRLLSDRFSAERPKGSFSTLEIQRTEQGDSAMYLCASSPFRQGNYGYTFGSGTRLTVV.